This TCR beta chain comes out of a study of read filtering for tumor transcriptome and immune sequencing. Overall study context: Roughly 8 patients were R-ISS I, some 15 were R-ISS II, 6 or 7 were R-ISS III. Points from the study as a whole: In IR-seq, single-read clonotypes were roughly 80% of clonotypes but about 3.5% of reads.

The table lists this clonotype with many counts. Its antigen remains unknown. Bone marrow was sampled from every patient at the time of active disease. Molecular barcoded adaptors covering alpha/delta and beta/gamma chains were used on approximately 440 ng RNA. TCRdb analysed the reads with MiXCR anew, one entry per CDR3 protein. This sample yields 45,000 to 55,000 distinct CDR3 sequences, of which roughly 19% are seen a single time; about 16% belongs to the top ten. The germline V gene has CDR1 SGHNT and CDR2 YENEEA. The V end lost 5 bases, the J end lost 3 bases, and 11 bases lay between the germline ends. The CDR3 covers 14 residues.

Sequenced sample: a population of CD138-negative cells sorted from bone marrow. V and J are TRBV11-3 and TRBJ2-1; the D is unclear. This sequence originates from a donor at least 40 years old with multiple myeloma. CDR3 sequence: CASSPGPDYNEQFF. The CDR3 nucleotides read TGTGCCAGCAGCCCCGGGCCGGACTACAATGAGCAGTTCTTC.